This T cell receptor (beta chain) was found in a study of T cells after yellow fever vaccination. Study-level points and caveats: Clones that expanded after primary vaccination mostly reappeared after the booster (over 95% CD4, 70% to 90% CD8). Only a small proportion of the clonotypes turned up in both the CD4 and the CD8 compartments, likely arising from convergent recombination.

The CDR3 totals 13 residues. V lost 6 bases to trimming and J lost 0 bases, with 6 bases between them. Per germline, CDR1 ENHRY and CDR2 SYGVKD. This clonotype was detected many times. Its target is not known. Synthesis of TCR cDNA relied on 5'RACE template switching, which attached a universal primer site and UMIs. TCRdb re-called the 5' RACE reads with MiXCR, one entry per CDR3 protein. The sample has approximately 70,000 distinct CDR3 sequences, 6.5% seen once; the top ten hold about 40%. The receptor was derived from a man between 18 and 29 years old who received the YFV17D yellow fever vaccine. The material was CD8+ T cells sorted from PBMCs, obtained roughly 47 days after the first yellow fever vaccination. This chain uses TRBV10-3 with TRBJ2-4; no clear D. The CDR3 DNA sequence: TGTGCCATCAGGGCAATAGCCAAAAACATTCAGTACTTC. Its translation: CAIRAIAKNIQYF.